The present entry profiles one TCR beta chain with its context. The antigen is not known. Regarding time point: before preoperative PTX-NDP chemotherapy. The CDR3 length is 14 residues. CDR1 and CDR2 (germline): MNHNS, SASEGT. The data belong to a study of esophageal squamous cell carcinoma under preoperative chemotherapy. Study findings and constraints: After treatment, tumor-infiltrating lymphocytes apparently came partly from blood T cells. Tumor-infiltrating lymphocytes showed no significant post-chemotherapy TCR diversity increase, unlike peripheral T cells.

TCRdb fed the PCR reads into MiXCR, producing one record per CDR3 protein. Here the sample spans approximately 15,000 distinct CDR3 sequences, around three fifths being singletons. Sample acquisition took place from a patient given preoperative chemotherapy. This chain connects TRBV6-1 to TRBJ2-1; TRBD1 or TRBD2 may be the D gene (5 bases each). The end of the DNA aligns better with TRBJ2-3, so the J call may be wrong. The receptor was derived from a human donor with esophageal squamous cell carcinoma. The donor label of this sample is uncertain. The DNA of the CDR3 is TGTGCCAGCAGTGAAGGAGCAGGGACCGAGGAGCAGTATTTT. Translation: CASSEGAGTEEQYF.